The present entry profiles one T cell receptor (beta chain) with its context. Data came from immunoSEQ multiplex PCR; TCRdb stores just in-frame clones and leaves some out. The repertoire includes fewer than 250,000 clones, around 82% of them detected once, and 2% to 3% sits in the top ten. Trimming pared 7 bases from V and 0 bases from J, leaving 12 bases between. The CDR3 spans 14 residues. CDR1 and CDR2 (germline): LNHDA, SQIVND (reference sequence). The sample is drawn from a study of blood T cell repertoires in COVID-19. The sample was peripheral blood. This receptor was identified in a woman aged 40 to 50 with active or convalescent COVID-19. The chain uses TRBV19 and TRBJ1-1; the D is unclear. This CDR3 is CASTPRVLNTEAFF. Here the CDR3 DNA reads TGTGCCAGTACCCCCCGGGTTCTGAACACTGAAGCTTTCTTT.